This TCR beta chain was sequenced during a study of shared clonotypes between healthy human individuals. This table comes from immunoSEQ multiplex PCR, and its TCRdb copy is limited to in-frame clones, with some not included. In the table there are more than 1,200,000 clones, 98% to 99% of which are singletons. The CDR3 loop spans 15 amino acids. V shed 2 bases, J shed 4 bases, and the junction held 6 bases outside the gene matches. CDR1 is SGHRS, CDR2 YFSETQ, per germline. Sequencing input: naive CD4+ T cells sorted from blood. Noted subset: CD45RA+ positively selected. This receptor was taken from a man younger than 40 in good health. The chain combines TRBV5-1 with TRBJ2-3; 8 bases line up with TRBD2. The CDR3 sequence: CASSFGGRLADTQYF. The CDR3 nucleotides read TGCGCCAGCAGCTTCGGCGGGAGGCTGGCAGATACGCAGTATTTT.